Many counts were recorded for the clone carrying this T cell receptor beta chain. No patient had received any treatment before thyroid surgery. In the original workflow: A classifier for distant metastasis in papillary thyroid cancer was constructed using CDR3 differences observed across clinicopathological groups. TCRdb reanalyzed the PCR reads via MiXCR. Here the V and J calls rest on TCRdb's processing, not on the authors' analysis. This table holds about 30,000 clones, roughly 4% found once. V was cut by 1 base and J by 4 bases, with 17 bases left in between. CDR3 length equals 16 residues. Per the germline V gene, CDR1 is SGHRS and CDR2 is YFSETQ. This sample was included in a study of metastatic and nonmetastatic thyroid tumors.

The receptor was isolated from a female donor with papillary thyroid cancer or a benign thyroid nodule (not recorded which). Some clones in this sample may be carry-over from other donors' samples. The V gene is TRBV5-1, the J gene TRBJ1-2, with no clear D. What was sequenced was blood. CDR3 sequence (DNA): TGCGCCAGCAGCTTGCAGTCGGGGAGAATAAGCTATGGCTACACCTTC. It yields the protein CASSLQSGRISYGYTF.